This is a list of T cell receptor beta chains from one sample in a study of cytomegalovirus exposure and HLA in healthy donors. This table comes from immunoSEQ multiplex PCR, and its TCRdb copy is limited to in-frame clones, with some not included. Seen here are roughly 89,000 clones, about 66% observed once, and the top ten hold under 25%. Sequenced material: PBMCs. The receptors shown here come from a woman aged 45-59 years in good health and CMV-seropositive. Each CDR3 is given with its conserved first and last residue. A D gene is named only where the DNA matches it firmly. Rows may omit the clone size; those that give it use once, few, many or a size class.

V,D,size,J,CDR3,DNA
TRBV28,.,.,TRBJ2-7,CASSHVRRDEQYF,TGTGCCAGCAGTCACGTTCGGAGGGACGAGCAGTACTTC
TRBV10-1,.,once,TRBJ1-1,CASSVAADTEAFF,TGCGCCAGCAGTGTCGCGGCGGACACTGAAGCTTTCTTT
TRBV7-9,TRBD1,.,TRBJ1-2,CSSSLALGTGGGYTF,TGTTCCAGCAGCTTAGCGCTAGGGACAGGGGGCGGCTACACCTTC
TRBV5-1,TRBD2,.,TRBJ2-5,CASSPVLAGGETQYF,TGCGCCAGCAGCCCGGTCCTGGCGGGGGGGGAGACCCAGTACTTC
TRBV7-8,TRBD2,.,TRBJ2-7,CASSLARLAGGPYEQYF,TGTGCCAGCAGCTTAGCACGCCTAGCGGGGGGCCCCTACGAGCAGTACTTC
TRBV2,.,.,TRBJ1-3,CASATLTSSSGNTIYF,TGTGCCAGCGCCACTTTGACATCGAGCTCTGGAAACACCATATATTTT
TRBV18,.,few,TRBJ2-3,CASSPDSYSTDTQYF,TGTGCCAGCTCACCAGACAGCTATTCCACAGATACGCAGTATTTT
TRBV7-9,TRBD1,.,TRBJ1-1,CASTGRGGVTEAFF,TGTGCCAGCACCGGTCGAGGGGGCGTCACTGAAGCTTTCTTT
TRBV27,TRBD1,.,TRBJ2-1,CASSLPPGTGDYNEQFF,TGTGCCAGCAGCTTACCCCCCGGGACAGGGGACTACAATGAGCAGTTCTTC
TRBV5-6,.,.,TRBJ2-3,CASSIYEDTQYF,TGTGCCAGCAGCATTTACGAGGATACGCAGTATTTT
TRBV7-9,TRBD2,.,TRBJ2-1,CASSLYWASGDNEQFF,TGTGCCAGCAGCTTATACTGGGCTAGCGGGGATAATGAGCAGTTCTTC
TRBV6-6,.,.,TRBJ2-3,CASSRFQTDTQYF,TGTGCCAGCAGCAGGTTCCAGACAGATACGCAGTATTTT
TRBV7-9,TRBD1,.,TRBJ1-2,CASSTRDRAFHGYTF,TGTGCCAGCAGCACCCGGGACAGGGCATTTCACGGCTACACCTTC
TRBV27,TRBD1,.,TRBJ2-1,CASSPGQGLREQFF,TGTGCCAGCAGCCCGGGACAGGGTCTCCGCGAGCAGTTCTTC
TRBV11-2,.,.,TRBJ2-7,CASSFSPSYEQYF,TGTGCCAGCAGCTTCTCCCCGTCCTACGAGCAGTACTTC